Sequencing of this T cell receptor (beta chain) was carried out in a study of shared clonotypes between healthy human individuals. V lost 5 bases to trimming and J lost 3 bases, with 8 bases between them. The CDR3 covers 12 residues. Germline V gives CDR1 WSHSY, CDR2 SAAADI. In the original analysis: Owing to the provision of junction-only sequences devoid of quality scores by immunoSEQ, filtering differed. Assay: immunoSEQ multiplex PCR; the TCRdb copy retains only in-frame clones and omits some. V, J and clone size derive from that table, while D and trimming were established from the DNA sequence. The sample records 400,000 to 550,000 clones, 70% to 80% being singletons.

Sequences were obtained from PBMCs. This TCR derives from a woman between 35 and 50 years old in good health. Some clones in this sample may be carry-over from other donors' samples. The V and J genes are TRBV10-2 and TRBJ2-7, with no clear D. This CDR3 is CASSSQSYEQYF. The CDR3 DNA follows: TGCGCCAGCAGTTCGCAGAGCTACGAGCAGTACTTC.